Sequencing of this T cell receptor (beta chain) was carried out in a study of a mutant IDH1 vaccine in newly diagnosed glioma. Time point given: week 35, safety follow-up. In every dose of vaccine, 300 ug of mutant IDH1 20-mer peptide was given alongside topical imiquimod. This CDR3 is built from 15 residues. In germline, CDR1 is SNHLY, CDR2 FYNNEI. V dropped 2 bases and J dropped 6; count of bases not matched to a gene: 7. Overall study results and limits: Pseudoprogression seemed unlinked to shifts in top peripheral T cell clonotypes.

This clone was observed a handful of times. The antigen remains undetermined. Sequencing used immunoSEQ multiplex PCR; TCRdb keeps in-frame clones, though not all of them. Of tens of thousands of clones in the sample, more than 80% were seen once. Sequences were derived from PBMCs, sampled from a glioma patient whose treatment included an IDH1 peptide vaccine. This TCR was sampled from a man aged 35-49 years with glioma. This chain uses TRBV2 with TRBJ2-1; 7 nucleotides match TRBD2. CDR3 sequence: CASSELGASGNEQFF. Written as DNA, the CDR3 is TGTGCCAGCAGTGAATTAGGGGCTAGCGGCAATGAGCAGTTCTTC.